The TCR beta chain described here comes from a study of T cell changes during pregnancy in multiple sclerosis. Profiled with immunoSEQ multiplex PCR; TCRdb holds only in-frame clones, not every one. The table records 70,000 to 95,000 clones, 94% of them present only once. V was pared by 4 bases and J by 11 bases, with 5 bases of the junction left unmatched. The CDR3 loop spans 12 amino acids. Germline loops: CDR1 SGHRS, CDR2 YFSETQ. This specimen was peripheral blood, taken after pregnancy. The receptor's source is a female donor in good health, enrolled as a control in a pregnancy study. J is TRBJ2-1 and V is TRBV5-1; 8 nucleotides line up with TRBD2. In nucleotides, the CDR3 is TGCGCCAGCAGCGAGACTAGCGCCCAGCAGTTCTTC. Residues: CASSETSAQQFF.